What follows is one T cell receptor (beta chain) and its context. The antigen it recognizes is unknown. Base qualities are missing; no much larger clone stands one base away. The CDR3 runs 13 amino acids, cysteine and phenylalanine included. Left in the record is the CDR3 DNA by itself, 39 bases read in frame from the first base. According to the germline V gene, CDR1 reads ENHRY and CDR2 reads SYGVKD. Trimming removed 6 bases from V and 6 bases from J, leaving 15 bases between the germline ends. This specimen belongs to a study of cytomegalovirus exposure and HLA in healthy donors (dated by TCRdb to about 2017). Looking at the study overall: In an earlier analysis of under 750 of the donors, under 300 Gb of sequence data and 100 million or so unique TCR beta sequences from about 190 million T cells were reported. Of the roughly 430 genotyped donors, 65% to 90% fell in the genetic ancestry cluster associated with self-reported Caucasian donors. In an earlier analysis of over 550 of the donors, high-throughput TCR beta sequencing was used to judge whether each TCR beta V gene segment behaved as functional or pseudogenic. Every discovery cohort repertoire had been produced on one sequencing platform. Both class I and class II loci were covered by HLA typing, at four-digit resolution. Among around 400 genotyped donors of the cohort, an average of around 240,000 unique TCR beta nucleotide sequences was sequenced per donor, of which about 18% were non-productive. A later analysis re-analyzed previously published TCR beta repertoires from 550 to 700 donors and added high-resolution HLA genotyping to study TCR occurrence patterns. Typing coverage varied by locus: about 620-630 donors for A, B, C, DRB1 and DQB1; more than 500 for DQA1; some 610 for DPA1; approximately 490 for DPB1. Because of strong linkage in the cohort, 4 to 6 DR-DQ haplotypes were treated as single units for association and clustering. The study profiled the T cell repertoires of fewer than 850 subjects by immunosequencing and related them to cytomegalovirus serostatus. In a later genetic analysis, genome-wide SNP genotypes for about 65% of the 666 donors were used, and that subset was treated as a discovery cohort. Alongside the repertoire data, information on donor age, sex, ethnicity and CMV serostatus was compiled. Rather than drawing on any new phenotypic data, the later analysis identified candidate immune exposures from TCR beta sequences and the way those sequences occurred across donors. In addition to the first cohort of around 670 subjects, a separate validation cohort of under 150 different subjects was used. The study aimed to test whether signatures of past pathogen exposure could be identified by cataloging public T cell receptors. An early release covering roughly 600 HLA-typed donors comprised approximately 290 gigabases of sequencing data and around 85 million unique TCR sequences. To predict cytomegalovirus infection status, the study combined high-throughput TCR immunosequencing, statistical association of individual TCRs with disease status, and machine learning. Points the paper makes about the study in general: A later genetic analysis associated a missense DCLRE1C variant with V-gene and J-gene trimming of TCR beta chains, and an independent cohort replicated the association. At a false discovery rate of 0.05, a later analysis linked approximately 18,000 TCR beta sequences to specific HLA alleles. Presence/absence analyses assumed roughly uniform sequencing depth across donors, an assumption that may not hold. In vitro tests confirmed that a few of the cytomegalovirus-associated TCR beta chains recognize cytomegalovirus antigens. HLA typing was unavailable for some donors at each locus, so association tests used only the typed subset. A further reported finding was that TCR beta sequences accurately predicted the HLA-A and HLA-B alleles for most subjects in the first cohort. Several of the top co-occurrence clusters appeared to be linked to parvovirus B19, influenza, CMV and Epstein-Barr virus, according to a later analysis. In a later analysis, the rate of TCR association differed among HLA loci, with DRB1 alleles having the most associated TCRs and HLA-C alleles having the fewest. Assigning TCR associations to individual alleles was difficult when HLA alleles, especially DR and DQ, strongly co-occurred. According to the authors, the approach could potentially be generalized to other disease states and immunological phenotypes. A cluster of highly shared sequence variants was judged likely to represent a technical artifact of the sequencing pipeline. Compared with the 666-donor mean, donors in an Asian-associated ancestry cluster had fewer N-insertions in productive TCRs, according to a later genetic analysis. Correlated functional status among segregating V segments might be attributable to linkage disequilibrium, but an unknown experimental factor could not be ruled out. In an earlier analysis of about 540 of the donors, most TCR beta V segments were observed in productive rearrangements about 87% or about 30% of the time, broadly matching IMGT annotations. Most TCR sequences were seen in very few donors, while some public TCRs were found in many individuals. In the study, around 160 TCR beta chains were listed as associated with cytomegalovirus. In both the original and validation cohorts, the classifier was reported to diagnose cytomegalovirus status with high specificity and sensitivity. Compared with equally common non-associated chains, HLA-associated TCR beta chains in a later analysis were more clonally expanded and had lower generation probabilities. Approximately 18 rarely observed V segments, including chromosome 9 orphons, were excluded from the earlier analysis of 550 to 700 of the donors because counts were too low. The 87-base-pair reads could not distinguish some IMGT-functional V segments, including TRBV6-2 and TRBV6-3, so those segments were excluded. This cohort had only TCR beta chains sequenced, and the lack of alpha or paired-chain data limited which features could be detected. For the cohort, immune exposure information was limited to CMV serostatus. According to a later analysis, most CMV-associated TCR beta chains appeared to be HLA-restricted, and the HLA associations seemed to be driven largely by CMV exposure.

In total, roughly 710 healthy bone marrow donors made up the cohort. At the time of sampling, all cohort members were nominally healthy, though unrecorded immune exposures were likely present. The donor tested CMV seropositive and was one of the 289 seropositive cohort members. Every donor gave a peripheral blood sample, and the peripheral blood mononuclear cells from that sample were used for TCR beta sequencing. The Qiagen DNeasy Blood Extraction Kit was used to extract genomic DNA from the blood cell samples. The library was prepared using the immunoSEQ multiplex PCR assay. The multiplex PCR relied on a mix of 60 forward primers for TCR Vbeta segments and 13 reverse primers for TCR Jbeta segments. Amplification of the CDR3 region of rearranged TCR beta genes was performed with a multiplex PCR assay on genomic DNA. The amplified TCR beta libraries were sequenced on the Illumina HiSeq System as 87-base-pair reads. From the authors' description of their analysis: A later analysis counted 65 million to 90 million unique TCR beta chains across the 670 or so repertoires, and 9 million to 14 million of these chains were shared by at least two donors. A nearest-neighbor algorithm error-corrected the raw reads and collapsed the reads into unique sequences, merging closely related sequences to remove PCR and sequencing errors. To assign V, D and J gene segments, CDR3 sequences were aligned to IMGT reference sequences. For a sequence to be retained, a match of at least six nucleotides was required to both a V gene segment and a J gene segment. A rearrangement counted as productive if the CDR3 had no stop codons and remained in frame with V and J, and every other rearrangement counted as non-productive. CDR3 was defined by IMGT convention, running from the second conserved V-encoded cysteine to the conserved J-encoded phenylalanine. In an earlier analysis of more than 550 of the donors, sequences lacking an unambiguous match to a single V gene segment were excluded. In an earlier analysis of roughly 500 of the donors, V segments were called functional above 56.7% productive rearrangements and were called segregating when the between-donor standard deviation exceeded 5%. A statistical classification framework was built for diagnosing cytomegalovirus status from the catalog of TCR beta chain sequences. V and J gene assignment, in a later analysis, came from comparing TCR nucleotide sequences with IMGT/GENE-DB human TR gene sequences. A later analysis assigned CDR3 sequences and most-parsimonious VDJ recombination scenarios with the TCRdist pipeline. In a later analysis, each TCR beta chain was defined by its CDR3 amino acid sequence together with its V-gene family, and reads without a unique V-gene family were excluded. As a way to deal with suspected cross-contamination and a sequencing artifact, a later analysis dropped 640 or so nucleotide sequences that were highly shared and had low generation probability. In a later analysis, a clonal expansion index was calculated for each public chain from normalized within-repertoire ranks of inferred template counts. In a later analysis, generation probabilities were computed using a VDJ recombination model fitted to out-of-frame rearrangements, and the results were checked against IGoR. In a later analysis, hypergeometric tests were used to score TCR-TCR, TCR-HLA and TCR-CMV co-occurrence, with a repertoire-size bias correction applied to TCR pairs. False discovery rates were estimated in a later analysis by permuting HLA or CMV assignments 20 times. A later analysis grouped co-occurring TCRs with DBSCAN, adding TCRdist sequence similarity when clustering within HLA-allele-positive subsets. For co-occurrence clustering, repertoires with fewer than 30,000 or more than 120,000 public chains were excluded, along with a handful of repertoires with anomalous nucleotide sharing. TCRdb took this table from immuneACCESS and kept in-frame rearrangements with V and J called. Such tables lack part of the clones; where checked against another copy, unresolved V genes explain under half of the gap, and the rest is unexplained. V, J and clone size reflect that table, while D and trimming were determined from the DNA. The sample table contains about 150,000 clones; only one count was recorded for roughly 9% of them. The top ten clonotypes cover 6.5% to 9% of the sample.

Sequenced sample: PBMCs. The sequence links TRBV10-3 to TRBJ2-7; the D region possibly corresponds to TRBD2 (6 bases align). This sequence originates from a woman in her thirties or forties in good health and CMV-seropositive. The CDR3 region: CAISSGDPSEQYF. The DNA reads TGTGCCATCAGCTCGGGAGACCCTAGCGAGCAGTACTTC.